What follows is one TCR beta chain and its context. Original handling: Reference gene primer amplification gave estimated nucleated cell counts. TCRdb's copy holds only in-frame clones and misses some; the assay was immunoSEQ multiplex PCR. V and J calls and clone size come straight from that table; D and trimming were deduced from the DNA. The table lists approximately 75,000 clones, approximately 86% of them singletons. This entry comes from a study of blood T cell repertoires in COVID-19. Study in general: Both acute and convalescent COVID-19 samples were obtained from the United States, Italy and Spain. T cells, B-cell-depleted T cells, or PBMCs provided the cDNA or gDNA that served as material.

The CDR3 is made up of 16 amino acids. V lost 3 bases and J lost 5, with 19 bases in between. Germline assignment: CDR1 DFQATT and CDR2 SNEGSKA (reference sequence). The receptor comes from a man at least 80 years old with COVID-19, enrolled during active disease. The sample consisted of peripheral blood. The J gene is TRBJ1-4, the V gene TRBV20-1; perhaps TRBD1 as D (6 bases). CDR3 region: CSASLTGGRRNEKLFF. CDR3 DNA: TGCAGTGCTAGTTTAACCGGGGGGCGGAGAAATGAAAAACTGTTTTTT.